This T cell receptor (beta chain) was documented in a study of blood T cell repertoires in COVID-19. Study details: Both acute and convalescent COVID-19 samples were obtained from the United States, Italy and Spain.

Germline CDR1 SGHTA, CDR2 FQGNSA. The CDR3 has 17 amino acids. The V gene lost 1 base and the J gene lost 3 bases, with 17 bases spanning the gap. The method was immunoSEQ multiplex PCR; TCRdb's version includes in-frame clones alone and lacks a portion of them. The sample holds more than 200,000 clones; around 84% are singletons and the top ten take about 1.5%. This chain connects TRBV7-2 to TRBJ2-3; D is perhaps TRBD2 (6 bases). Source material: peripheral blood. The origin of this receptor is a woman in her thirties or forties who had recovered from COVID-19. This CDR3 reads CASSLDWGGIATDTQYF. The CDR3 DNA follows: TGTGCCAGCAGCTTAGACTGGGGCGGGATCGCTACAGATACGCAGTATTTT.